This is a list of T cell receptor beta chains from one sample in a study of T cells in tuberculosis. Sequencing used immunoSEQ multiplex PCR; TCRdb keeps in-frame clones, though not all of them. Of about 40,000 clones listed, roughly 94% are singletons. Sequencing used PBMCs, obtained at tuberculosis diagnosis. Receptors were obtained from an adult with tuberculosis. CDR3s include the opening cysteine and the closing phenylalanine or tryptophan. Each record gives: D gene, clone size, CDR3 length, V gene, J gene, CDR3 DNA, CDR3 protein. The D gene is left open where the match is weak. Clone size is stated in some rows and not others, as once, few, many or a class when expanded.

-	-	12	TRBV7-2	TRBJ1-1	TGTGCCAGCAGTGTTACAGTTATCGGCGCTTTCTTT	CASSVTVIGAFF
TRBD2	-	15	TRBV5-1	TRBJ2-1	TGCGCCAGCAGTCCGGTTCGGGGGGGCCGTGGTGAGCAGTTCTTC	CASSPVRGGRGEQFF
-	once	14	TRBV5-1	TRBJ1-2	TGCGCCAGCAGCCCTAGCGCGGGGAGTCTGGGCTACACCTTC	CASSPSAGSLGYTF
TRBD2	once	15	TRBV27	TRBJ2-1	TGTGCCAGCAGTCTGGGCCCGGCGGGGGGGAATGAGCAGTTCTTC	CASSLGPAGGNEQFF
TRBD2	-	16	TRBV4-3	TRBJ2-3	TGCGCCAGCAGCCCTTCCGGGACTAGTAGCACAGATACGCAGTATTTT	CASSPSGTSSTDTQYF
-	-	15	TRBV12-5	TRBJ2-2	TGTGCTAGTGGTTTGGGACCCCCGGGCACCGGGGAGCTGTTTTTT	CASGLGPPGTGELFF
TRBD1	once	12	TRBV18	TRBJ2-7	TGTGCCAGCTCACCGGGACAGGTCGGGCAGTACTTC	CASSPGQVGQYF
TRBD2	-	15	TRBV7-9	TRBJ2-7	TGTGCCAGCAGCTTAGCTCGGGGGGGTGGCGACGAGCAGTACTTC	CASSLARGGGDEQYF
-	-	14	TRBV5-1	TRBJ2-5	TGCGCCAGCGCCTTCCGGGACACCCGAGAGACCCAGTACTTC	CASAFRDTRETQYF
-	once	13	TRBV30	TRBJ1-6	TGTGCCTGGAGTGTACAGGGAATTTCACCCCTCCACTTT	CAWSVQGISPLHF
TRBD1	-	15	TRBV11-3	TRBJ1-2	TGTGCCAGCAGCAAACGGACAGGTTCTAACTATGGCTACACCTTC	CASSKRTGSNYGYTF
-	-	14	TRBV6-5	TRBJ2-5	TGTGCCAGCAGTTATGGAGGGGACCTCGAGACCCAGTACTTC	CASSYGGDLETQYF
-	-	14	TRBV5-1	TRBJ1-1	TGCGCCAGCAGCTTAGAGGCTCAGAACACTGAAGCTTTCTTT	CASSLEAQNTEAFF
TRBD1	-	15	TRBV11-2	TRBJ2-3	TGTGCCAGCAGCTTAGATGGGACAGGGACAGATACGCAGTATTTT	CASSLDGTGTDTQYF
TRBD1	-	15	TRBV7-2	TRBJ1-6	TGTGCCAGCAGCCTGATGACAGGGGGTGGTTCACCCCTCCACTTT	CASSLMTGGGSPLHF
-	once	11	TRBV6-1	TRBJ2-7	TGTGCCAGCATAAACTTCTACGAGCAGTACTTC	CASINFYEQYF
-	-	11	TRBV27	TRBJ2-2	TGTGCCAGCCTAGAAGGCGGGGAGCTGTTTTTT	CASLEGGELFF
TRBD2	-	15	TRBV5-4	TRBJ2-1	TGTGCCAGCAGCTTGCTGACGGGGGGTGACAATGAGCAGTTCTTC	CASSLLTGGDNEQFF
TRBD2	-	13	TRBV10-3	TRBJ2-3	TGTGCCATTAGCAAGGCGGGAGAAGATACGCAGTATTTT	CAISKAGEDTQYF
-	few	13	TRBV28	TRBJ2-7	TGTGCCAGCAGTTTTCAGGTAGCCTACGAGCAGTACTTC	CASSFQVAYEQYF
-	once	15	TRBV10-1	TRBJ2-2	TGCGCCAGCAGTCCCGGCCAGCTGAGGACCGGGGAGCTGTTTTTT	CASSPGQLRTGELFF
-	-	15	TRBV28	TRBJ1-6	TGTGCCAGCAGTTTGCGAGGGCTGCGTGGTTCACCCCTCCACTTT	CASSLRGLRGSPLHF
-	once	17	TRBV5-6	TRBJ2-6	TGTGCCAGCAGCTTGTTAGGACAGAGCTCTGGGGCCAACGTCCTGACTTTC	CASSLLGQSSGANVLTF
-	once	14	TRBV10-2	TRBJ2-3	TGCGCCACCGGGGGAGGGACACCCACAGATACGCAGTATTTT	CATGGGTPTDTQYF
-	-	12	TRBV18	TRBJ1-2	TGTGCCAGCTCAATCGCGGGGCAGGGCTACACCTTC	CASSIAGQGYTF
-	-	15	TRBV6-5	TRBJ1-3	TGTGCCAGCAGTCCAAGAGGGGGTACCCGAAACACCATATATTTT	CASSPRGGTRNTIYF
-	-	19	TRBV5-1	TRBJ2-6	TGCGCCAGCAGCTTTTATTTCGAGGCGGCCTACTCTGGGGCCAACGTCCTGACTTTC	CASSFYFEAAYSGANVLTF
-	-	13	TRBV25-1	TRBJ1-2	TGTGCCAGCACCCAGGGTTCCAGCGATGGCTACACCTTC	CASTQGSSDGYTF
-	-	13	TRBV6-5	TRBJ2-7	TGTGCCAGCAGTTGGGCAGTGGACTACGAGCAGTACTTC	CASSWAVDYEQYF
-	-	13	TRBV28	TRBJ2-1	TGTGCCAGCAAGGCGGCAGCCTACAATGAGCAGTTCTTC	CASKAAAYNEQFF
-	once	15	TRBV6-1	TRBJ2-3	TGTGCCAGCACAGTATACAGGGCTAACACAGATACGCAGTATTTT	CASTVYRANTDTQYF
-	-	11	TRBV28	TRBJ2-1	TGTGCCAGCAGTTTTAGAACGGAGCAGTTCTTC	CASSFRTEQFF
TRBD1	-	13	TRBV19	TRBJ1-4	TGTGCCAGTTCGACAGGGGATGGCGAAAAACTGTTTTTT	CASSTGDGEKLFF
-	-	15	TRBV2	TRBJ2-4	TGTGCCAGCAGTGCCGACAAAATAGCCAAAAACATTCAGTACTTC	CASSADKIAKNIQYF
-	-	11	TRBV11-1	TRBJ2-7	TGTGCCAGCAGCTCCGCCTACGAGCAGTACTTC	CASSSAYEQYF
-	-	13	TRBV28	TRBJ2-7	TGTGCCAGCAAGGAGGACAGCATCTACGAGCAGTACTTC	CASKEDSIYEQYF
-	-	11	TRBV10-3	TRBJ2-1	TGTGCCATCAGTAAGGAGGATGAGCAGTTCTTC	CAISKEDEQFF
TRBD1	-	16	TRBV7-9	TRBJ1-4	TGTGCCAGCAGCTTCACCCAGGGGGCGGGTGATGAAAAACTGTTTTTT	CASSFTQGAGDEKLFF
TRBD2	few	16	TRBV27	TRBJ2-5	TGTGCCAGCAGTCTCAATAGCGGGGGTTTTCAAGAGACCCAGTACTTC	CASSLNSGGFQETQYF
-	-	15	TRBV28	TRBJ2-7	TGTGCCAGCACCACGTGGGGTCAGGGAAGTGGGGAGCAGTACTTC	CASTTWGQGSGEQYF
TRBD1	-	17	TRBV19	TRBJ1-5	TGTGCCAGTAGTATAGGACAGGGTAATTCTGGCAATCAGCCCCAGCATTTT	CASSIGQGNSGNQPQHF
-	-	15	TRBV18	TRBJ2-3	TGTGCCAGCTCACCACTCGGCGGGAGCACAGATACGCAGTATTTT	CASSPLGGSTDTQYF
TRBD2	few	15	TRBV27	TRBJ2-7	TGTGCCAGCAGCCTAACGGGTAGCGGGGGCTACGAGCAGTACTTC	CASSLTGSGGYEQYF
-	-	15	TRBV5-1	TRBJ2-3	TGCGCCAGCAACCGGGGTCGGGGGGCGACAGATACGCAGTATTTT	CASNRGRGATDTQYF
TRBD2	-	18	TRBV5-1	TRBJ2-7	TGCGCCAGCAGCTTGAGTCCTAGCGGGGCAAGAAGCTCCTACGAGCAGTACTTC	CASSLSPSGARSSYEQYF
-	-	13	TRBV28	TRBJ2-5	TGTGCCAGCAGCTTTGGGAGGGGGGAGACCCAGTACTTC	CASSFGRGETQYF
-	-	14	TRBV11-3	TRBJ2-7	TGTGCCAGCAGCTTAGGCGGCAGTACCTACGAGCAGTACTTC	CASSLGGSTYEQYF
-	-	12	TRBV11-2	TRBJ2-2	TGTGCCAGCAGCTTACGAGCCGGGGAGCTGTTTTTT	CASSLRAGELFF
-	-	15	TRBV2	TRBJ2-3	TGTGCCAGCAGTGATTTGGACCCGCGGGGAGATACGCAGTATTTT	CASSDLDPRGDTQYF
-	-	11	TRBV5-1	TRBJ2-7	TGCGCCAGCAGCTCGGGGTACGAGCAGTACTTC	CASSSGYEQYF
TRBD2	-	14	TRBV9	TRBJ2-7	TGTGCCAGCAGCTCCGGGACTAGGTTTGTCGAGCAGTACTTC	CASSSGTRFVEQYF
-	-	17	TRBV18	TRBJ1-2	TGTGCCAGCTCACCACCGGTTGCGGGTATGGGTAACTATGGCTACACCTTC	CASSPPVAGMGNYGYTF
-	once	13	TRBV27	TRBJ1-4	TGTGCCAGCAGCACGAGGTTTAATGAAAAACTGTTTTTT	CASSTRFNEKLFF
TRBD2	-	16	TRBV5-4	TRBJ2-5	TGTGCCAGCAGTCCGCCTCCACTAGCGGGACAAGAGACCCAGTACTTC	CASSPPPLAGQETQYF